The rows below give T cell receptor beta chains drawn from one sample of a study of CD8 T cells in Susac syndrome. TCRdb re-called the immunoSEQ multiplex PCR reads through MiXCR, storing one row per CDR3 protein. Of 350,000 to 550,000 distinct CDR3 sequences in the sample, around 85% were seen once. What was sequenced was CD8+ T cells from PBMCs. These receptors came from a human donor with multiple sclerosis. CDR3s include the opening cysteine and the closing phenylalanine or tryptophan. The order of the fields is J gene, D gene, V gene, clone size, CDR3 length, CDR3 protein, CDR3 DNA. D genes are given only for firm matches. Clone size appears in some rows only: once, few, many, or a class for an expanded clone.

j_gene: TRBJ2-1; d_gene: NA; v_gene: TRBV10-3; abundance: NA; len: 18; CDR3aa: CAISESMGAGLGGYEQFF; CDR3nt: TGTGCCATCAGTGAATCGATGGGGGCGGGCCTAGGAGGATACGAGCAGTTCTTC
j_gene: TRBJ2-3; d_gene: NA; v_gene: TRBV24-1; abundance: NA; len: 17; CDR3aa: CATSDPSEGSSTDTQYF; CDR3nt: TGTGCCACCAGTGACCCGAGCGAAGGATCTAGCACAGATACGCAGTATTTT
j_gene: TRBJ2-7; d_gene: TRBD2; v_gene: TRBV20-1; abundance: NA; len: 16; CDR3aa: CSAPGTSGALSYEQYF; CDR3nt: TGCAGTGCGCCCGGGACTAGCGGGGCTCTCTCCTACGAGCAGTACTTC
j_gene: TRBJ1-1; d_gene: TRBD1; v_gene: TRBV19; abundance: NA; len: 13; CDR3aa: CATNTGTVSTAFF; CDR3nt: TGTGCCACTAACACCGGGACAGTCTCCACAGCTTTCTTT
j_gene: TRBJ2-2; d_gene: NA; v_gene: TRBV20-1; abundance: once; len: 15; CDR3aa: CSARDDPGTTGELFF; CDR3nt: TGCAGTGCTAGAGACGACCCCGGAACCACCGGGGAGCTGTTTTTT
j_gene: TRBJ2-7; d_gene: NA; v_gene: TRBV7-6; abundance: NA; len: 14; CDR3aa: CASSYSGGSYEQYF; CDR3nt: TGTGCCAGCAGCTATAGCGGAGGCTCCTACGAGCAGTACTTC
j_gene: TRBJ2-7; d_gene: NA; v_gene: TRBV7-9; abundance: few; len: 16; CDR3aa: CASSSLDPQSSYEQYF; CDR3nt: TGTGCCAGCAGCTCCTTAGACCCACAGAGCTCCTACGAGCAGTACTTC
j_gene: TRBJ2-1; d_gene: TRBD1; v_gene: TRBV15; abundance: NA; len: 15; CDR3aa: CATSRDRGLWNEQFF; CDR3nt: TGTGCCACCAGCAGGGACAGGGGGTTATGGAATGAGCAGTTCTTC
j_gene: TRBJ1-1; d_gene: TRBD1; v_gene: TRBV2; abundance: once; len: 14; CDR3aa: CASRVGQGAVEAFF; CDR3nt: TGTGCCAGCAGAGTAGGACAGGGTGCAGTTGAAGCTTTCTTT
j_gene: TRBJ1-2; d_gene: NA; v_gene: TRBV20-1; abundance: NA; len: 12; CDR3aa: CSAILGAAVYTF; CDR3nt: TGCAGTGCTATACTTGGGGCGGCAGTCTACACCTTC
j_gene: TRBJ1-2; d_gene: NA; v_gene: TRBV27; abundance: NA; len: 13; CDR3aa: CASSFGGGHGYTF; CDR3nt: TGTGCCAGCAGTTTCGGGGGCGGTCATGGCTACACCTTC
j_gene: TRBJ2-7; d_gene: NA; v_gene: TRBV20-1; abundance: NA; len: 14; CDR3aa: CSARDRLSSYEQYF; CDR3nt: TGCAGTGCTAGAGACAGGCTTAGCTCCTACGAGCAGTACTTC